A single sample is the source of the 9 T cell receptor beta chains below, sequenced in a study of OX40 agonist ivuxolimab in advanced cancers. The method was immunoSEQ multiplex PCR; TCRdb's version includes in-frame clones alone and lacks a portion of them. The profile covers more than 10,000 clones, with roughly 82% appearing a single time and roughly two fifths taken by the ten largest. This specimen was CD4+ or CD8+ T cells sorted from blood, taken in a trial of the OX40 agonist ivuxolimab. The receptors shown here come from an adult with an advanced solid tumor such as melanoma, head and neck, liver or kidney cancer.

This clone was seen just once. The chain joins TRBV6-5 to TRBJ2-7, with 8 bases fitting TRBD1. This CDR3 contains 13 residues. Trimming at V came to 7 bases and at J to 3 bases, leaving 5 bases not matched to a gene. The germline CDR1 and CDR2 sequences are MNHEY and SVGAGI. CDR3 sequence (DNA): TGTGCCAGCAATCGTGGACAGGGCTACGAGCAGTACTTC. Its protein product is CASNRGQGYEQYF.

This chain joins TRBV18 and TRBJ2-4; 7 bases are a match to TRBD1. CDR3 size: 13 residues. The V gene end was trimmed by 2 bases and the J gene end by 13 bases; junction bases not matched to a gene: 8. The germline gives CDR1 KGHSH, CDR2 LQKENI. The CDR3 nucleotides are TGTGCCAGCTCACCATACTTTGGGACAGCACAGTACTTC. It is translated as CASSPYFGTAQYF.

This sequence joins TRBV4-3 and TRBJ1-1, with D uncertain. This CDR3 has 13 residues. Trimming shortened V by 4 bases and J by 1 base, and 7 bases separated the two germline ends. Germline loops: CDR1 LGHNA, CDR2 YSLEER. CDR3 sequence (DNA): TGCGCCAGCAGCCCTGACAAGAACACTGAAGCTTTCTTT. It codes for CASSPDKNTEAFF.

The V call is TRBV25-1, the J call TRBJ2-1, with D unresolved. This CDR3 has 13 residues. V lost 7 bases and J 2 bases, leaving 9 bases between the germline ends. CDR1 MGHDK and CDR2 SYGVNS come from the germline V gene. DNA for the CDR3: TGTGCCAGCAATGGCGGAGCCTACAATGAGCAGTTCTTC. Residues: CASNGGAYNEQFF. Using reference TRBV25-1 and TRBJ2-1 for the parts outside the CDR3, the full variable domain is EADIYQTPRYLVIGTGKKITLECSQTMGHDKMYWYQQDPGMELHLIHYSYGVNSTEKGDLSSESTVSRIRTEHFPLTLESARPSHTSQYLCASNGGAYNEQFFGPGTRLTVL.

The chain's CDR3 is CASSLGGLTNEQFF. The CDR3 DNA is TGTGCCAGCAGCTTAGGGGGACTTACGAATGAGCAGTTCTTC. This chain joins TRBV11-2 and TRBJ2-1, with D perhaps matching TRBD2 (6 bases). V lost 1 base, J lost 7 bases, and 11 bases lay in between. Germline-derived CDR1 and CDR2 are SGHAT and FQNNGV. The CDR3 loop spans 14 amino acids.

This clone is a singleton in its sample. The V call is TRBV28, the J call TRBJ1-5; the D gene is possibly TRBD1 (6 bases). Trimming pared 2 bases from V and 6 bases from J, leaving 14 bases between. Germline CDR1 is MDHEN and CDR2 is SYDVKM. The CDR3 is 15 amino acids. CDR3 in DNA: TGTGCCAGCAGTTTAGTGGGGGCGTATGGTCAGCCCCAGCATTTT. This encodes CASSLVGAYGQPQHF.

Concerning this clone: Compared with germline, one end of the junction differs, possibly owing to a read error. V and J are TRBV7-7 and TRBJ2-7; TRBD1 aligns across 11 bases. Germline V gives CDR1 SSHAT, CDR2 FNYEAQ (reference sequence). The CDR3 contains 16 residues. CDR3 bases: TGTGCTAGCAGCTTAGCTCGGGACAGGGGGTTCGTCGAGCAGTACTTC. It encodes CASSLARDRGFVEQYF. Together with reference TRBV7-7 and TRBJ2-7, the CDR3 gives the full variable domain: GAGVSQSPRYKVTKRGQDVTLRCDPISSHATLYWYQQALGQGPEFLTYFNYEAQPDKSGLPSDRFSAERPEGSISTLTIQRTEQRDSAMYRCASSLARDRGFVEQYFGPGTRLTVT.

This sequence joins TRBV27 and TRBJ1-4; D unresolved. The V and J ends lost 0 bases and 7 bases respectively, with 15 bases between them. Per germline, CDR1 MNHEY and CDR2 SMNVEV (reference sequence). The CDR3 has 16 amino acids. In DNA, the CDR3 is TGTGCCAGCAGTTTATCGATTGGGAGTACAAGTGAAAAACTGTTTTTT. Translation: CASSLSIGSTSEKLFF.

The chain employs TRBV4-1 and TRBJ2-3; no reliable D call. The CDR3 totals 13 residues. V gave up 0 bases and J gave up 8 bases, with 9 bases separating them. Germline lookup yields CDR1 MGHRA and CDR2 YSYEKL. The CDR3 spells CASSQDRPSTQYF. The CDR3, as DNA: TGCGCCAGCAGCCAAGATCGCCCTAGTACGCAGTATTTT.